This T cell receptor (beta chain) stems from a study of blood T cell repertoires in COVID-19. On the study more broadly: The study drew acute and convalescent COVID-19 samples from the United States, Italy and Spain. PBMCs, B-cell-depleted T cells, or T cells provided the cDNA or gDNA that made up the material.

As handled by the study authors: The authors estimated nucleated cell counts from reference gene primer amplification. Repertoires were generated with immunoSEQ multiplex PCR, while TCRdb's copy carries only in-frame clones and drops some. The V and J calls and the clone size are those of that table, but D and trimming were determined from the DNA. The table has some 110,000 clones, 85% seen once. With V trimmed by 4 bases and J by 6 bases, 6 bases remained unmatched. The CDR3 has 15 amino acids. Germline-derived CDR1 and CDR2 are MNHEY and SVGAGI. Sequenced: peripheral blood. The chain employs TRBV6-5 and TRBJ2-1; TRBD2 aligns across 10 bases. This sequence originates from a man aged 50-60 years with acute or convalescent COVID-19. This chain's CDR3 is CASSSSGTSVNEQFF. The CDR3 DNA is TGTGCCAGCAGTTCCTCCGGGACTAGCGTCAATGAGCAGTTCTTC.